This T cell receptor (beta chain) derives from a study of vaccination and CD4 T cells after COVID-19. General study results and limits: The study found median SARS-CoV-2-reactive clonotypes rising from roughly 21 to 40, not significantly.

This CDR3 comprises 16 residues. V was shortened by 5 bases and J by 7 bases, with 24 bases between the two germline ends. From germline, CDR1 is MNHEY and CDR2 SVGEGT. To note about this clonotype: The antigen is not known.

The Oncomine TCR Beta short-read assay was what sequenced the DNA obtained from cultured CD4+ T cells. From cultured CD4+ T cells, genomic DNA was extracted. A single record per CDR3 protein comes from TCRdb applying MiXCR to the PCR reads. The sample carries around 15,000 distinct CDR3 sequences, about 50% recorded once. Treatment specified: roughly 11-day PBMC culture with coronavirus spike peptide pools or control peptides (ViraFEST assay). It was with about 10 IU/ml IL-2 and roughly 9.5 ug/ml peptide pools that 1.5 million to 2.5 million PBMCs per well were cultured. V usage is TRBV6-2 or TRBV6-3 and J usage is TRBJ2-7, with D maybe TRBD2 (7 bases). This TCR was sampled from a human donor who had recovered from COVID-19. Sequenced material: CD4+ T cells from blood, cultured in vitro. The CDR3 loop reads CASSGDRGALAREQYF. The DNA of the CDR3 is TGTGCCAGCAGTGGGGATCGGGGGGCCCTTGCCCGGGAGCAGTACTTC.